One and the same sample provided the 22 T cell receptor beta chains below, sequenced in a study of blood T cells in healthy people across ages. A second PCR of roughly 7 to 11 cycles used a sample-barcoded 5' primer and a J-beta primer mix. MiXCR, run by TCRdb on the 5' RACE reads, gives a single entry per CDR3 protein. The data show around 780,000 distinct CDR3 sequences, around three fifths seen once. Sequencing used blood. Receptor source: a man aged 35 to 55 in good health.

The chain recombines TRBV28 with TRBJ2-6; tentative D call: TRBD2 (6 bases). CDR3 length equals 16 residues. The V gene lost 6 bases and the J gene lost 1 base, with 13 bases spanning the gap. Per germline, CDR1 MDHEN and CDR2 SYDVKM. Written as DNA, the CDR3 is TGTGCCAGCAGGAGGAGGGGTGGGTCTGGGGCCAACGTCCTGACTTTC. As protein: CASRRRGGSGANVLTF.

This clonotype was detected only a few times. The chain is built from TRBV20-1 and TRBJ1-2; 7 nucleotides match TRBD1. Trimming removed 4 bases from V and 6 bases from J; junction bases left unmatched: 11. Germline assignment: CDR1 DFQATT and CDR2 SNEGSKA (reference sequence). This CDR3 has 14 amino acids. The CDR3 nucleotides are TGCAGTGCTACAATTGTTAGGGGGCGGGATGGCTACACCTTC. Protein product: CSATIVRGRDGYTF.

This clonotype was observed a handful of times. The rearrangement links TRBV28 to TRBJ1-2; no firm D call. This CDR3 contains 14 residues. Between the trimmed V and J ends, which lost 11 bases and 3 bases, there was a span of 19 bases. Germline values: CDR1 MDHEN, CDR2 SYDVKM. CDR3 bases: TGTGCCCTTTCAACCGGGGTCGGATACTATGGCTACACCTTC. This sequence encodes CALSTGVGYYGYTF.

The chain couples TRBV10-3 to TRBJ1-1; possibly TRBD1 for D (5 bases). The V gene lost 6 bases and the J gene lost 6 bases, with 8 bases spanning the gap. The germline CDR1 and CDR2 sequences are ENHRY and SYGVKD. This CDR3 has 11 amino acids. This chain's CDR3 is CAISQGPEAFF. CDR3 coding DNA: TGTGCCATCAGCCAGGGACCTGAAGCTTTCTTT.

The chain uses TRBV9 and TRBJ2-3; weak D call: TRBD2 (5 bases). The CDR3 runs to 16 residues. Germline loops: CDR1 SGDLS, CDR2 YYNGEE. V lost 0 bases, J lost 2 bases, and 13 bases lay in between. CDR3 residues: CASSVVGGESTDTQYF. CDR3 DNA sequence: TGTGCCAGCAGCGTAGTCGGTGGGGAGTCCACAGATACGCAGTATTTT.

The rearrangement joins TRBV20-1 to TRBJ2-7; TRBD2 matches 7 bases. The CDR3 loop spans 14 amino acids. Per the germline V gene, CDR1 is DFQATT and CDR2 is SNEGSKA (reference sequence). The J segment lost 3 bases and the V segment lost 1 base, leaving 6 bases of the junction unmatched. The CDR3 reads CSARGRTSLYEQYF. DNA for the CDR3: TGCAGTGCTAGAGGAAGGACTAGTCTCTACGAGCAGTACTTC.

There are a few counts of this clonotype. The genes are TRBV25-1 and TRBJ2-1, with 9 bases fitting TRBD2. J was trimmed by 7 bases and V by 7 bases; bases with no gene match: 8. The CDR3 length is 14 residues. Germline CDR1 MGHDK, CDR2 SYGVNS. The CDR3 DNA reads as TGTGCCAGCACGCCTAGCGGGACGAGGAATGAGCAGTTCTTC. Amino acids: CASTPSGTRNEQFF.

The chain is built from TRBV27 and TRBJ1-2, with TRBD1 matching 7 bases. Germline V gene lookup returns CDR1 MNHEY and CDR2 SMNVEV (reference sequence). The ends lost 3 bases at V and 6 bases at J; junction bases unmatched: 10. The CDR3 extends over 15 amino acids. The DNA for the CDR3 is TGTGCCAGCAGTTTCTCCGCAGGGGGAACAAATGGCTACACCTTC. It encodes CASSFSAGGTNGYTF.

The rearrangement uses TRBV5-1 and TRBJ2-1; TRBD2 matches at 12 bases. The CDR3 sequence is 15 residues long. In germline, CDR1 is SGHRS, CDR2 YFSETQ. J lost 7 bases, V lost 3 bases, and 5 bases had no gene match. The CDR3 region has the DNA TGCGCCAGCAGCTGGACTAGCGGGGAAGCGAATGAGCAGTTCTTC. Its translation: CASSWTSGEANEQFF.

V gene TRBV10-3 combines with J gene TRBJ1-1; D is unresolved. The CDR3 runs to 14 residues. V was pared by 10 bases and J by 4 bases, with 19 bases between. Germline V gives CDR1 ENHRY, CDR2 SYGVKD. In DNA, the CDR3 is TGTGCCACTGAAAGAGGAGGAAGTGTCACTGAAGCTTTCTTT. As protein: CATERGGSVTEAFF.

This chain joins TRBV23-1 and TRBJ2-7, with D uncertain. TRBV23-1 is treated as an ORF (open reading frame) with a function not yet certain. The length of the CDR3 is 10 residues. Trimming pared 3 bases from V and 5 bases from J, leaving 2 bases between. CDR3 DNA: TGCGCCAGCAGTCATAACGAGCAGTACTTC. This translates into CASSHNEQYF.

The table lists this clonotype with a few counts. V usage is TRBV6-2 or TRBV6-3 and J usage is TRBJ2-7; D is unclear. The CDR3 is made up of 13 amino acids. The germline gives CDR1 MNHEY, CDR2 SVGEGT. Trimming cost V 8 bases and J 2 bases, with 13 bases left between them. CDR3 residues: CASRLGSTYEQYF. CDR3 sequence (DNA): TGTGCCAGCCGGCTAGGGTCAACCTACGAGCAGTACTTC.

The genes are TRBV29-1 and TRBJ1-4; D unresolved. Germline CDR1 is SQVTM and CDR2 is ANQGSEA. The CDR3 has 12 amino acids. The V and J ends lost 2 bases and 8 bases respectively, with 9 bases between them. The CDR3 coding sequence is TGCAGCGTTGAATTACCAGGCGAAAAACTGTTTTTT. As protein: CSVELPGEKLFF.

This clonotype has more than one count but fewer than ten. The rearrangement joins TRBV24-1 to TRBJ2-3, with D uncertain. The CDR3 contains 19 residues. The V and J ends lost 1 base and 0 bases respectively, with 19 bases between them. Germline V gives CDR1 KGHDR, CDR2 SFDVKD. As DNA, the CDR3 is TGTGCCACCAGTGATTTCGGCCAACAGAGCCACTCTAGCACAGATACGCAGTATTTT. It is translated as CATSDFGQQSHSSTDTQYF.

A few counts support this clonotype. The chain uses TRBV5-6 and TRBJ2-7; a weak D match, TRBD2 (8 bases). Per the germline V gene, CDR1 is SGHDT and CDR2 is YYEEEE. There are 15 residues in the CDR3. V lost 4 bases to trimming and J lost 6 bases, with 20 bases between them. The CDR3 coding sequence is TGTGCCAGCAGCCTCCCCGGGAGGGGGCGTAGCGAGCAGTACTTC. Translating gives CASSLPGRGRSEQYF.

The chain combines TRBV5-1 with TRBJ2-5; 7 bases line up with TRBD2. The CDR3 spans 18 residues. The V gene end was trimmed by 4 bases and the J gene end by 3 bases; junction bases not matched to a gene: 18. The germline CDR1 and CDR2 sequences are SGHRS and YFSETQ. CDR3 bases: TGCGCCAGCAGCAGCGGGATCACGGTTAAGCGAGGAAAAGAGACCCAGTACTTC. It is translated as CASSSGITVKRGKETQYF. The whole variable domain, remainder taken from reference TRBV5-1 and TRBJ2-5, is KAGVTQTPRYLIKTRGQQVTLSCSPISGHRSVSWYQQTPGQGLQFLFEYFSETQRNKGNFPGRFSGRQFSNSRSEMNVSTLELGDSALYLCASSSGITVKRGKETQYFGPGTRLLVL.

This chain joins TRBV7-2 and TRBJ2-1; 7 bases line up with TRBD1. This CDR3 has 14 residues. Germline CDR1 and CDR2: SGHTA and FQGNSA. V was clipped by 7 bases and J by 3 bases; unmatched bases: 6. CDR3 residues: CASTADRSYNEQFF. The CDR3 DNA follows: TGTGCCAGCACCGCGGACAGGAGCTACAATGAGCAGTTCTTC.

This clonotype was recorded a few times. The chain couples TRBV7-9 to TRBJ2-6; D is ambiguous. Trimming removed 5 bases from V and 1 base from J, with 9 bases in between. Germline V gene lookup returns CDR1 SEHNR and CDR2 FQNEAQ (reference sequence). This CDR3 is 15 amino acids long. Written as DNA, the CDR3 is TGTGCCAGCAGCGGACGAAGATCTGGGGCCAACGTCCTGACTTTC. Its translation is CASSGRRSGANVLTF. The full variable domain, its missing parts supplied by reference TRBV7-9 and TRBJ2-6, is DTGVSQNPRHKITKRGQNVTFRCDPISEHNRLYWYRQTLGQGPEFLTYFQNEAQLEKSRLLSDRFSAERPKGSFSTLEIQRTEQGDSAMYLCASSGRRSGANVLTFGAGSRLTVL.

This clonotype was detected ten times or more. One end of the junction varies from germline; a read error may be responsible. The CDR3 is CASSLVDEQFF. CDR3 sequence (DNA): TGCGCCAGCAGCTTGGTAGATGAGCAGTTCTTC. V and J are TRBV12-3 or TRBV12-4 and TRBJ2-1, with D hard to call. This CDR3 has 11 residues.

This clonotype has only a few counts. The J gene is TRBJ2-1, the V gene TRBV20-1; 10 bases are shared with TRBD2. The V gene end was trimmed by 4 bases and the J gene end by 8 bases; junction bases not matched to a gene: 14. The CDR3 is 16 residues long. The V gene's germline CDR1 is DFQATT and CDR2 SNEGSKA (reference sequence). The CDR3 sequence is CSANKGAGGVLDEQFF. The DNA for the CDR3 is TGCAGTGCTAACAAAGGAGCGGGAGGGGTATTAGATGAGCAGTTCTTC.

There are a few counts of this clonotype. J is TRBJ2-7 and V is TRBV3-1; 11 bases line up with TRBD2. The CDR3 is 16 amino acids. Looked up from germline, CDR1 is LGHDT and CDR2 is YNNKEL (reference sequence). V was clipped by 1 base and J by 5 bases; unmatched bases: 7. The CDR3 nucleotides are TGTGCCAGCAGCCAAGCGACTAGCGGGATTAGAGACGAGCAGTACTTC. This encodes CASSQATSGIRDEQYF.

This clonotype occurred a few times. The chain combines TRBV6-2 or TRBV6-3 with TRBJ1-2; D is unresolved. This CDR3 is 12 amino acids long. The germline CDR1 and CDR2 sequences are MNHEY and SVGEGT. The V and J ends lost 6 bases and 7 bases respectively, with 12 bases between them. CDR3 nucleotide sequence: TGTGCCAGCAGAGCCGCTTCTTTTGGCTACACCTTC. Its protein is CASRAASFGYTF.